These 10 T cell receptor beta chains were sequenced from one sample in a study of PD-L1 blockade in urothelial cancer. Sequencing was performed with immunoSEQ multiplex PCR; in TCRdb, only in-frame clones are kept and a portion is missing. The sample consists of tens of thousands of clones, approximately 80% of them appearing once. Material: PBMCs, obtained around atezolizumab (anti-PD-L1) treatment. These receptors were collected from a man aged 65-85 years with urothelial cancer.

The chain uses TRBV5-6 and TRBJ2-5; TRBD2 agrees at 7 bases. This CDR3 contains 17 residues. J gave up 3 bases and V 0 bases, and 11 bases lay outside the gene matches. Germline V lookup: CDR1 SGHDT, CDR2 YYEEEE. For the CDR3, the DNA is TGTGCCAGCAGCTTGGCCTCAGGTGCTAGCGGAGAAGAGACCCAGTACTTC. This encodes CASSLASGASGEETQYF.

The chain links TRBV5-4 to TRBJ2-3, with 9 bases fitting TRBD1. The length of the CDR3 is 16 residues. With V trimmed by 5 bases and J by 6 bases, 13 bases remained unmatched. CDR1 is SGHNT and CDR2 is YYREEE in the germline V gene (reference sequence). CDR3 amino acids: CASSPDRGRVRDTQYF. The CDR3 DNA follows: TGTGCCAGCAGTCCGGACAGGGGAAGGGTCCGGGATACGCAGTATTTT.

CDR3 nucleotides: TGTGCCTGGAGTGTAACGGGAGGGGATACGCAGTATTTT. Translated: CAWSVTGGDTQYF. The V call is TRBV30, the J call TRBJ2-3, with 8 bases matching TRBD2. CDR1 GTSNPN and CDR2 SVGIG come from the germline V gene (reference sequence). V was clipped by 0 bases and J by 6 bases; unmatched bases: 2. CDR3 length: 13 amino acids.

The CDR3 region has the DNA TGTGCCATCAGTGAGTATACTAGCGGGAGCGGTACGCAGTATTTT. It translates to CAISEYTSGSGTQYF. V usage is TRBV10-3 and J usage is TRBJ2-3, with 11 bases lining up with TRBD2. Germline V gives CDR1 ENHRY, CDR2 SYGVKD. With 1 base clipped from V and 8 bases from J, the junction kept 5 bases outside the gene matches. The CDR3 extends over 15 amino acids.

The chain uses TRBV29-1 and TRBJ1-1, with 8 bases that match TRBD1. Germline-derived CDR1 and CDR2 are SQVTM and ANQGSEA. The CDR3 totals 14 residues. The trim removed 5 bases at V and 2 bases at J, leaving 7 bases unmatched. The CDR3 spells CSVSSGQVNTEAFF. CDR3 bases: TGCAGCGTTAGTTCGGGACAGGTAAACACTGAAGCTTTCTTT.

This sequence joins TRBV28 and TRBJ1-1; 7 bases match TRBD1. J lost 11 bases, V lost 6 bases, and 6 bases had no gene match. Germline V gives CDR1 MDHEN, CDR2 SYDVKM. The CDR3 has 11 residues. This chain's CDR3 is CASRKRGQAFF. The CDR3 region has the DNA TGTGCCAGCAGAAAAAGGGGGCAGGCTTTCTTT.

The CDR3 protein is CAIDSNRANNEQFF. The CDR3 nucleotides are TGTGCCATCGACTCCAACAGGGCTAACAATGAGCAGTTCTTC. The chain uses TRBV2 and TRBJ2-1, with a weak D call TRBD1 (6 bases). This CDR3 spans 14 amino acids. CDR1 and CDR2 from the germline V gene are SNHLY and FYNNEI. Trimming took off 10 bases at V and 5 bases at J, with 18 bases between the two ends.

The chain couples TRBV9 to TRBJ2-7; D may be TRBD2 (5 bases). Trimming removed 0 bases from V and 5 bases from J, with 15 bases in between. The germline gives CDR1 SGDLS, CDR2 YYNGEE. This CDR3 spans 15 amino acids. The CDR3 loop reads CASSVVGSPSDEQYF. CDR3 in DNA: TGTGCCAGCAGCGTAGTTGGGAGCCCGTCGGACGAGCAGTACTTC. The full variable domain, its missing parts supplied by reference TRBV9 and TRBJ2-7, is DSGVTQTPKHLITATGQRVTLRCSPRSGDLSVYWYQQSLDQGLQFLIQYYNGEERAKGNILERFSAQQFPDLHSELNLSSLELGDSALYFCASSVVGSPSDEQYFGPGTRLTVT.

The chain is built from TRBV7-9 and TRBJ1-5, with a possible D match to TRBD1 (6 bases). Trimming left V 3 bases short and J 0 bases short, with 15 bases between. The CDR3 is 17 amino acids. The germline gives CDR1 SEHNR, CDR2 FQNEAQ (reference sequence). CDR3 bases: TGTGCCAGCAGCTTCTCGACAGGACTCTATAGCAATCAGCCCCAGCATTTT. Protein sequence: CASSFSTGLYSNQPQHF.

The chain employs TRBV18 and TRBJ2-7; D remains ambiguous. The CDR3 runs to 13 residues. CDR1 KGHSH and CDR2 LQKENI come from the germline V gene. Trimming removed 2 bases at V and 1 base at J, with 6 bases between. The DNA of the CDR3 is TGTGCCAGCTCACCATCGGGTTCCTACGAGCAGTACTTC. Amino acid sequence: CASSPSGSYEQYF.